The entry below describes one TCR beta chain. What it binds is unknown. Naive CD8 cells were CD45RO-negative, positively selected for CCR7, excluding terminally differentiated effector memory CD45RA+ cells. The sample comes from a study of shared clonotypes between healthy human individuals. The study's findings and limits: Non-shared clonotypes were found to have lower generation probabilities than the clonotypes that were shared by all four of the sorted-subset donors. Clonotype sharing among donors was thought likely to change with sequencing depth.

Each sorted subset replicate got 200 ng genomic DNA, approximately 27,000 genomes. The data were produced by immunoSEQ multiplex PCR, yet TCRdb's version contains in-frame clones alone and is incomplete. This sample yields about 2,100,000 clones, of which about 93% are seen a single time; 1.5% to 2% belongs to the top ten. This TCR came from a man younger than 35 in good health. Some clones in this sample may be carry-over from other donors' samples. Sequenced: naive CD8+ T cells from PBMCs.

The DNA of the CDR3 is TGTGCCAGCAGCCCCGGACTAGCGGGAGATTCGAGCATTCAGTACTTC. Translating it yields CASSPGLAGDSSIQYF. The chain employs TRBV11-2 and TRBJ2-4; 13 nucleotides match TRBD2. With V trimmed by 5 bases and J by 9 bases, 10 bases remained unmatched. The CDR3 spans 16 residues. CDR1 SGHAT and CDR2 FQNNGV come from the germline V gene.